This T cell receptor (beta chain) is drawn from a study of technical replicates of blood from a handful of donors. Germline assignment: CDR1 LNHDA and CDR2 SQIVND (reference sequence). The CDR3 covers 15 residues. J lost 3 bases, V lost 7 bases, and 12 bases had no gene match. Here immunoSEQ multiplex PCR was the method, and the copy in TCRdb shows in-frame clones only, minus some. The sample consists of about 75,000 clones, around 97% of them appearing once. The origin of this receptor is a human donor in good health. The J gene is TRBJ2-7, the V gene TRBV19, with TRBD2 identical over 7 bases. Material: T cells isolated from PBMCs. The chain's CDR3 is CASTATWGTNYEQYF. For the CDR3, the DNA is TGTGCCAGTACCGCCACTTGGGGGACTAACTACGAGCAGTACTTC.